Listed here are 2 T cell receptor beta chains from one sample, sequenced in a study of cytomegalovirus exposure and HLA in healthy donors. Primers: 60 Vbeta forward and 13 Jbeta reverse. Sequencing was performed with immunoSEQ multiplex PCR; in TCRdb, only in-frame clones are kept and a portion is missing. The sample carries about 160,000 clones, 65% to 85% recorded once. What was sequenced was PBMCs. These receptors all come from a woman aged 25 to 39 in good health and CMV-seropositive.

V usage is TRBV5-6 and J usage is TRBJ1-3; perhaps TRBD1 as D (5 bases). Germline V gene sequence: CDR1 SGHDT, CDR2 YYEEEE. The CDR3 is 18 residues long. V was shortened by 2 bases and J by 0 bases, with 18 bases between the two germline ends. The CDR3 loop is CASSLRGRGIYSGNTIYF. The DNA of the CDR3 is TGTGCCAGCAGCTTACGTGGTCGGGGGATTTACTCTGGAAACACCATATATTTT.

The chain uses TRBV19 and TRBJ2-1, with D maybe TRBD2 (6 bases). Germline V gene data show CDR1 as LNHDA and CDR2 as SQIVND (reference sequence). The CDR3 is 13 amino acids. Trimming took off 7 bases at V and 4 bases at J, with 11 bases between the two ends. In nucleotides, the CDR3 is TGTGCCAGTAACAATGCGGGGTACAATGAGCAGTTCTTC. Translated: CASNNAGYNEQFF.